What follows describes a single T cell receptor (beta chain). RNA extraction was followed by reverse transcription into cDNA, which acted as the sequencing template. TCRdb's copy holds only in-frame clones and misses some; the assay was immunoSEQ multiplex PCR. The table includes some 120,000 clones, approximately 57% detected once. The data stem from a study of CD8+ T cells in alopecia areata. Indicated treatment: oral pan-JAK inhibitor, 5-10 mg twice daily. Per germline, CDR1 GTSNPN and CDR2 SVGIG (reference sequence). The CDR3 spans 11 residues. The ends were cut back, 3 bases at V and 3 bases at J, with 6 bases in the middle.

Material: CD4+ T cells sorted from blood, obtained at week 4, from a patient treated with tofacitinib. The receptor's source is a human donor with alopecia areata. V and J are TRBV30 and TRBJ2-7, with D maybe TRBD2 (5 bases). CDR3 sequence reads: CAWSEGYEQYF. DNA of the CDR3: TGTGCCTGGAGCGAGGGCTACGAGCAGTACTTC.